This T cell receptor (beta chain) was found in a study of a mutant IDH1 vaccine in newly diagnosed glioma. Study context: Most patients had received both radiotherapy and temozolomide, the prior options being radiotherapy, temozolomide, or both. Study outcomes and limitations: It seemed that pseudoprogression was not linked to changes in the top peripheral T cell clonotypes. Overall, 93.3% of patients had vaccine-induced immune responses.

Time point reported: baseline, week 1 (first vaccination visit). Documented treatment: pre-vaccination baseline after standard-of-care therapy. Donors had new WHO grade 3 or 4 IDH1-mutant, ATRX-lost astrocytomas. This CDR3 has 12 residues. V lost 4 bases and J 4 bases, leaving 8 bases between the germline ends. From germline, CDR1 is MGHDK and CDR2 SYGVNS. Sequencing used immunoSEQ multiplex PCR; TCRdb keeps in-frame clones, though not all of them. The sample contains 35,000 to 40,000 clones, roughly 78% of which appear only once. To note about this clone: Antigen: not known.

Sequenced material: PBMCs, taken from a glioma patient treated with radiotherapy, temozolomide or both. The TCR was taken from a middle-aged man with glioma. Some clones in this sample may be carry-over from other donors' samples. The V and J genes are TRBV25-1 and TRBJ2-7; D is undetermined. For the CDR3, the DNA is TGTGCCAGCAGTGCCCCCCATTACGAGCAGTACTTC. This encodes CASSAPHYEQYF.